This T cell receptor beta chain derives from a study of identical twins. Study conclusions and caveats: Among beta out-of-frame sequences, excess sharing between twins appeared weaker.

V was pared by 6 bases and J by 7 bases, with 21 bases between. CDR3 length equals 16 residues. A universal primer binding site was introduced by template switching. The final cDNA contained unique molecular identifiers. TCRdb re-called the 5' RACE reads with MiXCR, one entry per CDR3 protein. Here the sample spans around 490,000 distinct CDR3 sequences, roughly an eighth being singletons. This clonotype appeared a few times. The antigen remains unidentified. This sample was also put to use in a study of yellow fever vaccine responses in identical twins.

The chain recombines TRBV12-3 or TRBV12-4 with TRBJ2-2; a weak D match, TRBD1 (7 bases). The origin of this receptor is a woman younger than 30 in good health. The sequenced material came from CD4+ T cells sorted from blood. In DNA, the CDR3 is TGTGCCAGCAGGCCCTCAGGGGGGTTTCTGTTCGGGGAGCTGTTTTTT. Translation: CASRPSGGFLFGELFF.